Sequencing of this T cell receptor beta chain was carried out in a study of control samples from healthy donors and cancer patients. In germline, CDR1 is SGHDT, CDR2 YYEEEE. CDR3 size: 13 residues. V gave up 1 base and J gave up 5 bases; unmatched junction bases: 2. The repertoire was sequenced with immunoSEQ multiplex PCR; TCRdb's copy has only in-frame clones and lacks some. The sample lists 100,000 to 150,000 clones; 85% to 95% were seen once. The receptor comes from a man aged 18 to 29 in good health. The specimen was blood. The genes are TRBV5-6 and TRBJ2-5, with TRBD2 identical over 7 bases. CDR3 DNA sequence: TGTGCCAGCAGCTTGCTCGGGAGGGAGACCCAGTACTTC. It encodes CASSLLGRETQYF.